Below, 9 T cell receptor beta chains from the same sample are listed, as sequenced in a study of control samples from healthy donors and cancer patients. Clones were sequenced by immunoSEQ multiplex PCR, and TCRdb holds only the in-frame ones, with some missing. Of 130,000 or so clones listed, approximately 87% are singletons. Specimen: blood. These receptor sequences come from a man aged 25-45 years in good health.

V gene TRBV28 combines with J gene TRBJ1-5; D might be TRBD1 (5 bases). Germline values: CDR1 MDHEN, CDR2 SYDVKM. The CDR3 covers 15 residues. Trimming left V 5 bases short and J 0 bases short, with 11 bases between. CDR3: CASSPGPYSNQPQHF. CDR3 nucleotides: TGTGCCAGCAGTCCGGGACCATATAGCAATCAGCCCCAGCATTTT.

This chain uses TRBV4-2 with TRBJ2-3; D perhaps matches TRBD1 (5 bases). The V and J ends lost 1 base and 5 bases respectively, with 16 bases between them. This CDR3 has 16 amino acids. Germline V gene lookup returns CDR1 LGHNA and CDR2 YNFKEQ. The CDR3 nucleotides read TGTGCCAGCAGCCAAGGATGGCGCGCCCAGGGAGATACGCAGTATTTT. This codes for CASSQGWRAQGDTQYF.

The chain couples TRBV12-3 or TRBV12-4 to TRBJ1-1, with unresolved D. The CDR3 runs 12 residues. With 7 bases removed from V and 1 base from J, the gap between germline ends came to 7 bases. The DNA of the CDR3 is TGTGCCAGCAAAGGGCAGAACACTGAAGCTTTCTTT. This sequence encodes CASKGQNTEAFF.

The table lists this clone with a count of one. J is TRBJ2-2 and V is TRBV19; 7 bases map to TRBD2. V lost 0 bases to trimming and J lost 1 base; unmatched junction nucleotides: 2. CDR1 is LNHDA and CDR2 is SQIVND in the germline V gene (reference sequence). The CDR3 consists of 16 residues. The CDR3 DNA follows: TGTGCCAGTAGTATAGAGGGGAGGGTGAACACCGGGGAGCTGTTTTTT. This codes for CASSIEGRVNTGELFF.

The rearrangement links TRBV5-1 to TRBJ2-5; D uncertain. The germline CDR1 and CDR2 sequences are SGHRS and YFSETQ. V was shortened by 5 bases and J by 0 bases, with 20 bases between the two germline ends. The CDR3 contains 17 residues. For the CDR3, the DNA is TGCGCCAGCAGAGTAGGGTTCAGGAGACGGTACCAAGAGACCCAGTACTTC. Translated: CASRVGFRRRYQETQYF.

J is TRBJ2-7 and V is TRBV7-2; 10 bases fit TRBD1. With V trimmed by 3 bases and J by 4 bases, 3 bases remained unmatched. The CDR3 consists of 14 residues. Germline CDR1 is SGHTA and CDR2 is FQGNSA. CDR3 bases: TGTGCCAGCAGCTTCCAGGACAGGGGGTACGAGCAGTACGTC. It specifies CASSFQDRGYEQYV.

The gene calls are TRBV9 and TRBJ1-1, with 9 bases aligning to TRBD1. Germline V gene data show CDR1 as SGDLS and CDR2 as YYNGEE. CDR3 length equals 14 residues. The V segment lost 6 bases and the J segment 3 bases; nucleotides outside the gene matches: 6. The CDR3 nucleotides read TGTGCCAGCACCGCGCGGGACAGGGACACTGAAGCTTTCTTT. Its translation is CASTARDRDTEAFF. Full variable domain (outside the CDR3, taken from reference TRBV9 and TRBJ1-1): DSGVTQTPKHLITATGQRVTLRCSPRSGDLSVYWYQQSLDQGLQFLIQYYNGEERAKGNILERFSAQQFPDLHSELNLSSLELGDSALYFCASTARDRDTEAFFGQGTRLTVV.

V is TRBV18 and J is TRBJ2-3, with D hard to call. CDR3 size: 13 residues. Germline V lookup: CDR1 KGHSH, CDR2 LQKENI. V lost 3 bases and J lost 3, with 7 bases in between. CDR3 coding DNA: TGTGCCAGCTCACCCCCGGAGACAGATACGCAGTATTTT. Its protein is CASSPPETDTQYF.

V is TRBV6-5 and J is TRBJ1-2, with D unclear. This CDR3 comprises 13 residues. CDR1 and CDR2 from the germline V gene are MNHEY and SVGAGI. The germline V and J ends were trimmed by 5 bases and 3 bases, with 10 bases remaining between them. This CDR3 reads CASSRPGHYGYTF. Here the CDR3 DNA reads TGTGCCAGCAGTAGACCGGGTCACTATGGCTACACCTTC.